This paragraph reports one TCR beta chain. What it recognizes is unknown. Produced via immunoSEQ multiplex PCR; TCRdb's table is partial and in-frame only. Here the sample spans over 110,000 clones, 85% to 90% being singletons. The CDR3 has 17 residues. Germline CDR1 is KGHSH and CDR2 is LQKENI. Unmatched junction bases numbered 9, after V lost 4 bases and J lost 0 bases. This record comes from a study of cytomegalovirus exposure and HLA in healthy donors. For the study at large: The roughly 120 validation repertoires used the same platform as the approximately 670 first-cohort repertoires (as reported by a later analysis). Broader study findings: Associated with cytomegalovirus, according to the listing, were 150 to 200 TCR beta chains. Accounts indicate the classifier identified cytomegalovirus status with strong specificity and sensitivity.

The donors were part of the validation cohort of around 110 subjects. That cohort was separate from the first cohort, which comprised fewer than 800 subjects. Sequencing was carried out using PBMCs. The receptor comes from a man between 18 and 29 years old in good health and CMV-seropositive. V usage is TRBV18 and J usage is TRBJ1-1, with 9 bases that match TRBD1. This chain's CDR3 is CASSQQGAQNMNTEAFF. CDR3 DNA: TGTGCCAGCTCACAACAGGGGGCCCAGAATATGAACACTGAAGCTTTCTTT.